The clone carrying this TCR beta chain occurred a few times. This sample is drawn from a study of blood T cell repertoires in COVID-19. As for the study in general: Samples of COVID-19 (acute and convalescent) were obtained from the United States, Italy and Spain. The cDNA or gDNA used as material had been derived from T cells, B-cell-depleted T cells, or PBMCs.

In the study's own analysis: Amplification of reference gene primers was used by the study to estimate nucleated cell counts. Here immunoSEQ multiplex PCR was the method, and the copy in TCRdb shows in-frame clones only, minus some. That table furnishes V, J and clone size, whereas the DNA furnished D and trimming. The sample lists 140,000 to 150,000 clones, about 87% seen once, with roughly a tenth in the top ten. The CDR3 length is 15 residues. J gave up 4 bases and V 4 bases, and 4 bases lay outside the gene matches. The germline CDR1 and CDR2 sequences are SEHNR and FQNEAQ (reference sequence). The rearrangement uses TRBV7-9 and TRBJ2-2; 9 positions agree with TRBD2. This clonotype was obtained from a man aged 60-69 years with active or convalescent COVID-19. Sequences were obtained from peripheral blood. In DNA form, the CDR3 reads TGTGCCAGCAGCTGGACTAGCGAGACCACCGGGGAGCTGTTTTTT. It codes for CASSWTSETTGELFF.